This TCR beta chain originates from a study of T cell responses to AZD1222 COVID-19 vaccine (dated by TCRdb to 2020 to 2023). Regarding the complete study: A total of 233 trial participants underwent TCR sequencing, of whom 200 to 220 received two doses of AZD1222 and some 26 received two doses of the MenACWY control vaccine. Trial participants were enrolled into age subgroups of 18-55, 56-69 and 70-plus years, which contained 148, 28 and 57 TCR-sequenced participants, respectively.

From the cysteine through the phenylalanine, the CDR3 covers 16 amino acids. Only the CDR3 part of the read is kept: 48 bases, read in frame from the first base. V and J are truncated by 0 bases and 1 base respectively, leaving an intervening sequence of 11 bases. The CDR1 and CDR2 encoded by the germline V gene are SGDLS and YYNGEE. The sample's time point label, decoded: sample from adult after SARS-CoV-2 infection, after symptom onset. Two convalescent COVID-19 patients, sampled after symptom onset from adults with prior SARS-CoV-2 infection, were also TCR-sequenced for comparison. Points on this clone: This clone's antigen is unknown. No base quality values were provided; no much bigger clone lies one nucleotide off.

Findings and caveats that apply to the study as a whole: The 56-69-year group was small, and its depth increase did not reach significance, likely because of low power. CD4 TCRs associated with the vaccine covered the entire spike protein, and the dominant responses were in regions 160-218 and 743-854. Spike-specific TCR breadth and depth rose significantly after two AZD1222 doses compared with day 0 and with MenACWY recipients. Because no day 14 peak-response samples were available, the repertoires could be characterized only after the peak T cell response. Nearly half of unique spike-specific TCRs reportedly recognized epitopes outside regions mutated in the B.1.351 and B.1.1.7 variants. Conclusions about previously exposed vaccinees are limited, since just 5 or 6 AZD1222 recipients were seropositive for SARS-CoV-2 at baseline. Most participants were white British and females outnumbered males, and the authors suggested that clonal diversity may have been underestimated.

The CDR3 regions of human TCRbeta chains were subjected to immunosequencing. In the original analysis: TCRs in the repertoires were compared against a reference library of SARS-CoV-2-specific TCRs that had been generated with the MIRA antigen-specificity platform. Breadth was defined as the fraction of unique TCRs that were SARS-CoV-2-associated, and depth was defined as the fraction of total T cells that were SARS-CoV-2-associated. Using the MIRA data, each spike-specific TCR was mapped to the spike region that the TCR reacts to and placed in a CD4 or CD8 class. Log10-transformed breadth and depth values were compared by one-way ANOVA with Sidak's multiple comparisons tests. The source is immuneACCESS, and TCRdb retained only in-frame sequences with V and J called. Part of the clones is not carried over; for the studies checked, unresolved V genes explain less than half of this, and the remainder is unexplained. V, J and clone size reflect that table, while D and trimming were determined from the DNA. The sample records 150,000 or so clones, 75% to 90% of which are singletons. Approximately 6.6% of the sample is held by the ten biggest clonotypes.

This specimen consisted of peripheral blood, obtained after recovery from COVID-19. This chain joins TRBV9 to TRBJ2-1; the D region possibly corresponds to TRBD2 (5 bases align). This receptor was identified in an adult who had recovered from COVID-19. The CDR3 in this case is CASSVGPAASYNEQFF. The bases are TGTGCCAGCAGCGTAGGGCCAGCGGCGTCCTACAATGAGCAGTTCTTC.